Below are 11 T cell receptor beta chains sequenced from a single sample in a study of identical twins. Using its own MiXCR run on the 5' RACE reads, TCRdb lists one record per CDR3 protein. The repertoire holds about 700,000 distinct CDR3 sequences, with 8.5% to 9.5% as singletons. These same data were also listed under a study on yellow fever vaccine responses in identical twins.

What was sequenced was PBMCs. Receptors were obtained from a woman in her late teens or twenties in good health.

CDR3 nucleotides: TGTGCCATCAGGGTTAGCGGGGGGTACGAGCAGTACTTC. Translated, it gives CAIRVSGGYEQYF. The J gene is TRBJ2-7, the V gene TRBV10-3; 10 bases fit TRBD2. CDR1 and CDR2 from the germline V gene are ENHRY and SYGVKD. The CDR3 is 13 amino acids. The ends lost 6 bases at V and 4 bases at J; junction bases unmatched: 3.

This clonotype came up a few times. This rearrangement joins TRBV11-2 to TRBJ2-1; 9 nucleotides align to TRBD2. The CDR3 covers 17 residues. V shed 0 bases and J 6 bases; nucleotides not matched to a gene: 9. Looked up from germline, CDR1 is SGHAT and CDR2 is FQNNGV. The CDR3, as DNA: TGTGCCAGCAGCTTAGATCCAGCGGGGGGCCTACTCAATGAGCAGTTCTTC. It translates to CASSLDPAGGLLNEQFF.

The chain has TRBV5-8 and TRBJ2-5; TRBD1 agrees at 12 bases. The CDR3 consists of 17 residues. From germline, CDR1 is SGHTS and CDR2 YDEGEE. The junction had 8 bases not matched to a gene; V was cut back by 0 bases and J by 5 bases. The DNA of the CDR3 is TGTGCCAGCAGCTTGGCCTCCGGGACAGGGGGCTGGGAGACCCAGTACTTC. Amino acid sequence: CASSLASGTGGWETQYF.

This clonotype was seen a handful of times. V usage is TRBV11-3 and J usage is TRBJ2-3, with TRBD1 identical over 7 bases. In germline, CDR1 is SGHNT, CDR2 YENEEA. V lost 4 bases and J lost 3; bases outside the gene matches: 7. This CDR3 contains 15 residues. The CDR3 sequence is CASSSRTGFTDTQYF. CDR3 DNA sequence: TGTGCCAGCAGCTCGAGGACAGGTTTTACAGATACGCAGTATTTT.

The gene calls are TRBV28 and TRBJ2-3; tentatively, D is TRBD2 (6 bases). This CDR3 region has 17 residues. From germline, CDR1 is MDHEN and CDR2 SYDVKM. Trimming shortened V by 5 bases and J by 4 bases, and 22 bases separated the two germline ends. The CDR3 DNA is TGTGCCAGCAGTCCCTTCCTGACTAGAATAATGGCAGATACGCAGTATTTT. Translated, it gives CASSPFLTRIMADTQYF.

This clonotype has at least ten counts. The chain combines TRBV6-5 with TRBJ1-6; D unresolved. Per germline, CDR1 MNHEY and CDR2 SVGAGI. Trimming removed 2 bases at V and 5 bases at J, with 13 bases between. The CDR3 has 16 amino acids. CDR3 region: CASSYDPVTDNSPLHF. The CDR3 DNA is TGTGCCAGCAGTTACGACCCGGTAACGGATAATTCACCCCTCCACTTT.

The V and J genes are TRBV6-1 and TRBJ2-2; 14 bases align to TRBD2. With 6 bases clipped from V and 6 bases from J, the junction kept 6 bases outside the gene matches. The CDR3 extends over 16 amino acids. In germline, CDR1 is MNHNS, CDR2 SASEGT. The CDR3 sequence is CASRGTSGSRAGELFF. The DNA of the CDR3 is TGTGCCAGCAGAGGGACTAGCGGGAGCAGAGCCGGGGAGCTGTTTTTT.

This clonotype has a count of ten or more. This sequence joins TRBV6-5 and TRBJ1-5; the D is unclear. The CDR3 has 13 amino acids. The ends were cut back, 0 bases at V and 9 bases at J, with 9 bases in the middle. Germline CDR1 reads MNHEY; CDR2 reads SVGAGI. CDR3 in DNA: TGTGCCAGCAGTTACTCTCCAGTCTGGCCCCAGCATTTT. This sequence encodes CASSYSPVWPQHF.

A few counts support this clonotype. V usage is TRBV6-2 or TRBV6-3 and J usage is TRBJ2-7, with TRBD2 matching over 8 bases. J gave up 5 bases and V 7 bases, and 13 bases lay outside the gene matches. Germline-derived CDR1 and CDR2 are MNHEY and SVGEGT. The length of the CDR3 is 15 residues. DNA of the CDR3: TGTGCCAGCACGCCTGATCCGGGACTAGGGAACGAGCAGTACTTC. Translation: CASTPDPGLGNEQYF.

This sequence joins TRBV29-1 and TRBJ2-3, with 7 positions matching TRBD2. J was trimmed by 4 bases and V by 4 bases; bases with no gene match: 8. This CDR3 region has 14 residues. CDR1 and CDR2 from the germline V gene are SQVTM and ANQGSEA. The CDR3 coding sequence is TGCAGCGTTGTGGGGGGGAAGCAGCCAGATACGCAGTATTTT. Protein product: CSVVGGKQPDTQYF.

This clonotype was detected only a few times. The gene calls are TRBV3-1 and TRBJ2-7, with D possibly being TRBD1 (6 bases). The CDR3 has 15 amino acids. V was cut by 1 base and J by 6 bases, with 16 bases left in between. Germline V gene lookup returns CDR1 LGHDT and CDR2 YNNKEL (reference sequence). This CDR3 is CASSQGSGVGGEQYF. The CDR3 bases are TGTGCCAGCAGCCAAGGTTCGGGCGTAGGGGGCGAGCAGTACTTC.